Sequencing of this TCR beta chain was carried out in a study of blood T cell repertoires in COVID-19. About the study: Material from acute and convalescent COVID-19 was sourced from the United States, Italy and Spain. The analysed material was cDNA or gDNA that came from T cells, B-cell-depleted T cells, or PBMCs.

Methods used by the authors: Amplified reference gene primers provided the basis for estimating nucleated cell counts. The protocol was immunoSEQ multiplex PCR, while the TCRdb copy is restricted to in-frame clones and leaves out a portion. That table is the source of V, J and clone size, and D and trimming were worked out from the DNA. Among over 300,000 clones, about 86% were seen once, and the ten largest hold about 1.2%. This sequence originates from a woman between 45 and 60 years old with acute or convalescent COVID-19. Source material: peripheral blood.

The CDR3 DNA sequence: TGTGCCAGCAGCCTGGGACTAGCGGGAGCGGATACGCAGTATTTT. It encodes CASSLGLAGADTQYF. The chain recombines TRBV7-6 with TRBJ2-3; 14 bases match TRBD2. CDR1 SGHVS and CDR2 FNYEAQ come from the germline V gene. The junction had 4 bases not matched to a gene; V was cut back by 5 bases and J by 6 bases. The CDR3 loop spans 15 amino acids.